The source of this TCR beta chain is a study of T cells after yellow fever vaccination. This CDR3 spans 12 amino acids. Germline V lookup: CDR1 SGHAT, CDR2 FQNNGV. V lost 7 bases to trimming and J lost 5 bases, with 11 bases between them. This clonotype occurred a few times. TCRdb reanalysed the 5' RACE reads using MiXCR and keeps one entry per CDR3 protein. The sample holds about 360,000 distinct CDR3 sequences, under 7.5% seen once. This sequence was found in a man aged 25 to 40 who received the YFV17D yellow fever vaccine. Sample: PBMCs, taken 5 days after the yellow fever booster vaccination. This sequence joins TRBV11-2 and TRBJ2-5, with D possibly being TRBD1 (5 bases). CDR3 region: CASNPGSETQYF. CDR3 nucleotide sequence: TGTGCCAGCAACCCAGGGTCTGAGACCCAGTACTTC.